This T cell receptor (beta chain) derives from a study of cytomegalovirus exposure and HLA in healthy donors. Whole-study results and caveats: Per a later analysis, HLA-associated TCR beta chains showed more clonal expansion than other, equally common TCR beta chains. Presence/absence comparisons presumed near-even sequencing depth among donors. Later, TCR association rates were found to vary by HLA locus, highest for DRB1 and lowest for HLA-C.

About this clone: Its antigen is not known.

The PCR made use of 60 Vbeta and 13 Jbeta primers. Method: immunoSEQ multiplex PCR; TCRdb's copy keeps in-frame clones and lacks some. The table shows under 250,000 clones, with approximately 78% occurring only once. With 0 bases clipped from V and 6 bases from J, the junction kept 3 bases outside the gene matches. CDR1 and CDR2 (germline): LNHDA, SQIVND (reference sequence). This CDR3 has 14 residues. The chain combines TRBV19 with TRBJ2-3; 7 nucleotides align to TRBD2. Material: PBMCs. The clonotype originates from a male donor in good health and CMV-seronegative. CDR3 loop: CASSIDREGDTQYF. CDR3 DNA sequence: TGTGCCAGTAGTATAGACAGGGAGGGCGATACGCAGTATTTT.